The 20 T cell receptor beta chains listed next were all sequenced from one sample in a study of prognosis after radiotherapy for stage I lung cancer. The authors amplified TCR beta CDR3 from genomic DNA using two-round multiplex PCR. Primers (each specific to one TRBV or TRBJ gene) were used in first-round PCR. From the multiplex PCR reads, TCRdb called clonotypes with MiXCR, one entry per CDR3 protein. The top ten hold 25% to 30% of the sample, which has over 15,000 distinct CDR3 sequences, around 50% seen once. The sample was PBMCs, taken before or after stereotactic body radiation therapy (not recorded which). The receptors here all came from a donor aged 50 or older with non-small cell lung cancer.

The count of this clonotype is one. This is likely an artifact of a read error, given a far larger clone one base away. V gene TRBV11-1 combines with J gene TRBJ2-2; weak D call: TRBD1 (6 bases). CDR3 length: 15 residues. Germline V gene lookup returns CDR1 SGHAT and CDR2 FQDESV (reference sequence). The CDR3 coding sequence is TGTGCCAGCAGCTTAAGGGGGATGTTCACCGGGGAGCTGATTTTT. Amino acids: CASSLRGMFTGELIF. The full variable domain, with the rest looked up from reference TRBV11-1 and TRBJ2-2, is EAEVAQSPRYKITEKSQAVAFWCDPISGHATLYWYRQILGQGPELLVQFQDESVVDDSQLPKDRFSAERLKGVDSTLKIQPAELGDSAMYLCASSLRGMFTGELIFGEGSRLTVL.

Of note for this clonotype: The junction shows a germline mismatch at one end, possibly a read error. The chain combines TRBV10-3 with TRBJ2-7; 10 nucleotides match TRBD1. The CDR3 is 14 residues long. CDR1 ENHRY and CDR2 SYGVKD come from the germline V gene. Here the CDR3 DNA reads TGTGCCATCAGTGATGGGACAGGGGTAGACGAACAGTACTTC. The encoded protein is CAISDGTGVDEQYF.

This clonotype is medium-sized. The rearrangement uses TRBV5-1 and TRBJ2-7, with a tentative D call TRBD2 (8 bases). Trimming pared 4 bases from V and 5 bases from J, leaving 19 bases between. CDR3 length: 15 residues. Germline CDR1 reads SGHRS; CDR2 reads YFSETQ. The chain's CDR3 is CASSKGGGRQNEQYF. The CDR3 nucleotides are TGCGCCAGCAGCAAAGGGGGCGGGAGGCAGAACGAGCAGTACTTC. The full variable domain, in which reference TRBV5-1 and TRBJ2-7 provide the parts outside the CDR3, is KAGVTQTPRYLIKTRGQQVTLSCSPISGHRSVSWYQQTPGQGLQFLFEYFSETQRNKGNFPGRFSGRQFSNSRSEMNVSTLELGDSALYLCASSKGGGRQNEQYFGPGTRLTVT.

The V and J genes are TRBV20-1 and TRBJ2-3; 7 bases agree with TRBD2. CDR1 is DFQATT, CDR2 SNEGSKA, per germline (reference sequence). Trimming removed 6 bases from V and 5 bases from J; junction bases left unmatched: 5. The CDR3 runs to 12 residues. In nucleotides, the CDR3 is TGCAGTGCCAGACTAGCAGGAGATACGCAGTATTTT. Translating gives CSARLAGDTQYF.

The rearrangement uses TRBV28 and TRBJ1-3, with a tentative D call TRBD1 (5 bases). CDR1 MDHEN and CDR2 SYDVKM come from the germline V gene. The CDR3 length is 14 residues. The V gene lost 5 bases and the J gene lost 4 bases, with 12 bases spanning the gap. CDR3 nucleotide sequence: TGTGCCAGCAGTCCACAGGTTACCGGAAACACCATATATTTT. It is translated as CASSPQVTGNTIYF.

The rearrangement uses TRBV28 and TRBJ2-6, with a tentative D call TRBD1 (6 bases). The CDR3 sequence is 16 residues long. Trimming removed 2 bases at V and 19 bases at J, with 27 bases between. In germline, CDR1 is MDHEN, CDR2 SYDVKM. CDR3 amino acids: CASSLEAGAGANVPTF. The CDR3 bases are TGTGCCAGCAGTTTAGAGGCAGGGGCTGGGGCCAACGTCCCTACTTTC.

At least ten counts were recorded for this clonotype. V and J are TRBV19 and TRBJ2-2; D gene unclear. Per the germline V gene, CDR1 is LNHDA and CDR2 is SQIVND (reference sequence). Between the trimmed V and J ends, which lost 3 bases and 3 bases, there was a span of 8 bases. The length of the CDR3 is 14 residues. Here the CDR3 DNA reads TGTGCCAGTAGTATCGGAAGAGACACCGGGGAGCTGTTTTTT. Protein product: CASSIGRDTGELFF.

There are a few counts of this clonotype. Given a far larger clone just one base away, this is likely a sequencing read error. The V gene is TRBV6-2 or TRBV6-3, the J gene TRBJ1-1; the D is unclear. CDR1 is MNHEY, CDR2 SVGEGT, per germline. This CDR3 region has 15 residues. With 2 bases removed from V and 6 bases from J, the gap between germline ends came to 16 bases. The CDR3 protein is CASSYRGVPTPEAFF. CDR3 coding DNA: TGTGCCAGCAGTTACCGCGGAGTCCCGACGCCTGAAGCTTTCTTT.

Within the sample, this clonotype is medium-sized. The chain uses TRBV5-1 and TRBJ1-6; TRBD1 agrees at 10 bases. The V gene end was trimmed by 3 bases and the J gene end by 9 bases; junction bases not matched to a gene: 3. The CDR3 totals 14 residues. Looked up from germline, CDR1 is SGHRS and CDR2 is YFSETQ. In DNA, the CDR3 is TGCGCCAGCAGCTCGGACAGGGGGAGTTCACCCCTCCACTTT. Its translation: CASSSDRGSSPLHF. The variable domain in full, with the rest retrieved from reference TRBV5-1 and TRBJ1-6, is KAGVTQTPRYLIKTRGQQVTLSCSPISGHRSVSWYQQTPGQGLQFLFEYFSETQRNKGNFPGRFSGRQFSNSRSEMNVSTLELGDSALYLCASSSDRGSSPLHFGNGTRLTVT.

Many counts were recorded for this clonotype. This chain links TRBV4-1 with TRBJ2-7; a possible D gene is TRBD2 (6 bases). Germline loops: CDR1 MGHRA, CDR2 YSYEKL. This CDR3 contains 16 residues. Deletions cut 0 bases from V and 2 bases from J, with 14 bases between. CDR3 DNA: TGCGCCAGCAGCCAAGACCCCCGGGGGACCCCCTACGAGCAGTACTTC. It yields the protein CASSQDPRGTPYEQYF.

The chain carries TRBV6-1 and TRBJ2-2; TRBD2 is a possible D gene (6 bases). Germline-derived CDR1 and CDR2 are MNHNS and SASEGT. The CDR3 extends over 15 amino acids. Trimming took 4 bases from V and 2 from J, leaving 11 bases between them. This CDR3 is CASSGLTSNTGELFF. The CDR3 region has the DNA TGTGCCAGCAGTGGCCTGACTAGTAACACCGGGGAGCTGTTTTTT.

In the case of this clonotype: The CDR3 does not close with the conserved phenylalanine or tryptophan, likely indicating a read error. The CDR3 coding sequence is TGTGCCAGCAGTTCCTGGGTGATCTCCTACGAGCAGTACTCC. This gives the protein CASSSWVISYEQYS. This chain uses TRBV27 with TRBJ2-7; the D is unclear. The germline CDR1 and CDR2 sequences are MNHEY and SMNVEV (reference sequence). V shed 4 bases and J shed 0 bases, with 10 bases lying between them. This CDR3 region has 14 residues.

The chain links TRBV5-1 to TRBJ1-1; D is unresolved. The length of the CDR3 is 17 residues. Deletions cut 0 bases from V and 0 bases from J, with 15 bases between. Germline assignment: CDR1 SGHRS and CDR2 YFSETQ. CDR3 bases: TGCGCCAGCAGCTTGGGTGAAGGGAGGAGCATGAACACTGAAGCTTTCTTT. Translated, it gives CASSLGEGRSMNTEAFF.

In the case of this clonotype: The junction shows a germline mismatch at one end, possibly a read error. This chain links TRBV3-1 with TRBJ2-5; a possible D gene is TRBD1 (6 bases). This CDR3 is built from 15 residues. Germline-derived CDR1 and CDR2 are LGHDT and YNNKEL (reference sequence). The CDR3 DNA reads TGTGCCAGCAACCAAGGGGGACCGTCCCAAGAGAACCAGTACTTC. This gives the protein CASNQGGPSQENQYF.

This clonotype ranks as medium-sized (0.01 to 0.1%). This rearrangement joins TRBV6-2 or TRBV6-3 to TRBJ2-1; TRBD2 matches 10 bases. Trimming took 7 bases from V and 8 from J; bases not matched to a gene: 8. The CDR3 extends over 14 amino acids. The germline V gene has CDR1 MNHEY and CDR2 SVGEGT. The CDR3 sequence is CASKISSGSDEQFF. The CDR3 DNA reads as TGTGCCAGCAAGATCTCTAGCGGGAGCGATGAGCAGTTCTTC.

The table lists this clonotype with a count of one. The chain joins TRBV20-1 to TRBJ2-6, with D unresolved. Trimming removed 0 bases from V and 8 bases from J, with 14 bases in between. Germline CDR1 is DFQATT and CDR2 is SNEGSKA (reference sequence). The CDR3 is 15 amino acids. For the CDR3, the DNA is TGCAGTGCTAGAGATCGGCTCTCCGGTTCCAACGTCCTGACTTTC. Translation: CSARDRLSGSNVLTF.

In its sample, this clonotype was seen a few times. The chain employs TRBV2 and TRBJ1-6; 11 bases match TRBD1. There are 20 residues in the CDR3. CDR1 and CDR2 from the germline V gene are SNHLY and FYNNEI. V lost 1 base to trimming and J lost 6 bases; unmatched junction nucleotides: 14. The DNA of the CDR3 is TGTGCCAGCAGTGAAGAAGTTGGTTTTGGGACAGGGGGATCTAATTCACCCCTCCACTTT. Translation: CASSEEVGFGTGGSNSPLHF.

This sequence joins TRBV20-1 and TRBJ1-2; D is possibly TRBD1 (5 bases). Germline CDR1 reads DFQATT; CDR2 reads SNEGSKA (reference sequence). The CDR3 extends over 13 amino acids. V lost 6 bases and J lost 1, with 12 bases in between. The CDR3 region is CSASDSYNYGYTF. DNA of the CDR3: TGCAGTGCATCCGACAGTTATAACTATGGCTACACCTTC.

This chain joins TRBV29-1 and TRBJ2-1, with D hard to call. Trimming removed 2 bases at V and 6 bases at J, with 11 bases between. The CDR3 has 13 residues. From germline, CDR1 is SQVTM and CDR2 ANQGSEA. The DNA of the CDR3 is TGCAGCGTTGAACGTCTCCTCGCCAATGAGCAGTTCTTC. This gives the protein CSVERLLANEQFF.

The chain couples TRBV6-2 or TRBV6-3 to TRBJ2-5; TRBD1 aligns across 11 bases. Trimming cost V 6 bases and J 4 bases; bases outside gene matches: 4. The CDR3 length is 14 residues. Germline V lookup: CDR1 MNHEY, CDR2 SVGEGT. In DNA form, the CDR3 reads TGTGCCAGCAGCCGGACAGGGGGCGGAGAGACCCAGTACTTC. Translating it yields CASSRTGGGETQYF.